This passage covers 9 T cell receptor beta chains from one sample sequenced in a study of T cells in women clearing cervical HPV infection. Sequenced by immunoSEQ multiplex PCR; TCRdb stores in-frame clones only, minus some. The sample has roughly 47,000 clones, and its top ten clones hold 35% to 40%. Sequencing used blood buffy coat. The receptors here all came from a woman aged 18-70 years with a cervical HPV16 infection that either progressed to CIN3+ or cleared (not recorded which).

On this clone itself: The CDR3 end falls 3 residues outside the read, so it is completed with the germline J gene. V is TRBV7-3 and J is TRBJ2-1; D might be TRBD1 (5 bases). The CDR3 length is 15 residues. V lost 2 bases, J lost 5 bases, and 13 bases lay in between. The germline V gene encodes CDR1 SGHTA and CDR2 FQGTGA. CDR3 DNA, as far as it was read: TGTGCCAGCAGCTTAGAACCAGGGCGAGACAATGAG. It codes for CASSLEPGRDNE. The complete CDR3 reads CASSLEPGRDNEQFF.

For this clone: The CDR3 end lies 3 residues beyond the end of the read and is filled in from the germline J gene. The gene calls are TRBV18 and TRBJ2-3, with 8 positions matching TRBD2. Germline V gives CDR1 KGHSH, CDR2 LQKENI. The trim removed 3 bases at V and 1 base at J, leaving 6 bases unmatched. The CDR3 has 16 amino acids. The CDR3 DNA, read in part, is TGTGCCAGCTCACCTCCGGTGCGGGAGGGCACAGATACG. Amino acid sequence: CASSPPVREGTDT. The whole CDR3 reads CASSPPVREGTDTQYF.

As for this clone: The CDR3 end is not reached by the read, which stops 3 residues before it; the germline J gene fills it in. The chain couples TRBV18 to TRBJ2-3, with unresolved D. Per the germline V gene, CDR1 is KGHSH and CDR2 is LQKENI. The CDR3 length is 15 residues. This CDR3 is CASSPAAGNQETQYF. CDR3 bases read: TGTGCCAGCTCACCGGCGGCCGGTAACCAAGAGACG.

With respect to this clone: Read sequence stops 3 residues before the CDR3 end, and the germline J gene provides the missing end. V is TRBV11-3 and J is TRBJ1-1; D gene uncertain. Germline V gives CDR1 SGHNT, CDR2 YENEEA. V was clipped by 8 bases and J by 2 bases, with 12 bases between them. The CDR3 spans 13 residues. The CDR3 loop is CASLAGGNTEAFF. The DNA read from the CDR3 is TGTGCCAGCTTGGCAGGAGGCAACACTGAA.

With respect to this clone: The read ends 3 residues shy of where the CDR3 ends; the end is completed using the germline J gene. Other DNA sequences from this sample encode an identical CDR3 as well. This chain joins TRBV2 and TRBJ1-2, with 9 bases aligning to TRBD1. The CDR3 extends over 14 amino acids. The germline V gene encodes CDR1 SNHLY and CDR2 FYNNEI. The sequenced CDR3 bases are TGTGCCAGCAGTGAAATGGGGGGGACAGGGATT. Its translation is CASSEMGGTGI. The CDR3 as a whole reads CASSEMGGTGIYTF.

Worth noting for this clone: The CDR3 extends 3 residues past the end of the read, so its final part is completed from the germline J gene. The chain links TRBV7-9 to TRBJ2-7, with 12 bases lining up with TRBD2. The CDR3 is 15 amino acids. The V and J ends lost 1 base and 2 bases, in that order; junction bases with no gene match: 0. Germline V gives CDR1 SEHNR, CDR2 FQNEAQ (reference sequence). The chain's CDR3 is CASSLGTSGTYEQYF. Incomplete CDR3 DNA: TGTGCCAGCAGCTTAGGGACTAGCGGGACCTACGAG.

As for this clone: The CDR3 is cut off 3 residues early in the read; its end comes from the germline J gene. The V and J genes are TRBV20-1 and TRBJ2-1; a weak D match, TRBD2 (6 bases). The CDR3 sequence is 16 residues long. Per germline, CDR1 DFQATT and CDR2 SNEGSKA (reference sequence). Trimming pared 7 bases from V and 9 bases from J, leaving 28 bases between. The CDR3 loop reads CSVLGYLGSGYGEQFF. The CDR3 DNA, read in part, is TGCAGTGTTCTAGGGTATTTAGGGAGCGGGTACGGTGAG.

CDR3 sequence reads: CATRFGEVTDTQYF. CDR3 bases read: TGTGCCACCAGGTTCGGGGAGGTCACAGATACG. The genes are TRBV15 and TRBJ2-3; a possible D gene is TRBD2 (6 bases). The read gets to within 3 residues of the CDR3 end, and the germline J gene fills in the rest. V shed 6 bases and J shed 2 bases, with 12 bases lying between them. The CDR3 totals 14 residues. Germline lookup yields CDR1 LNHNV and CDR2 YYDKDF (reference sequence).

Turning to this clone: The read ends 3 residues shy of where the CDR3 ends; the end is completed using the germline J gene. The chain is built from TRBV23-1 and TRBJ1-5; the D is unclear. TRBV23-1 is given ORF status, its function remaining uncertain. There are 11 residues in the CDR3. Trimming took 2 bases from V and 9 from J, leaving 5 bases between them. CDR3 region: CASSQNTPQHF. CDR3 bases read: TGCGCCAGCAGTCAAAACACGCCC.